The entry that follows covers one TCR beta chain sequence. Profiling relied on immunoSEQ multiplex PCR, and the TCRdb table lists in-frame clones only, not all of them. The table lists 100,000 to 150,000 clones, approximately 92% of them singletons, with around 5.1% in the top ten. Germline-derived CDR1 and CDR2 are LGHDT and YNNKEL (reference sequence). This CDR3 has 14 amino acids. V was pared by 5 bases and J by 0 bases, with 10 bases between. The data derive from a study of control samples from healthy donors and cancer patients. The rearrangement uses TRBV3-1 (or the pseudogene TRBV3-2) and TRBJ1-1, with D perhaps matching TRBD1 (5 bases). Sequencing was performed on blood. The receptor was isolated from a man in his late teens or twenties in good health. For the CDR3, the DNA is TGTGCCAGCAGCTACGGGACGGTGAACACTGAAGCTTTCTTT. Amino acids: CASSYGTVNTEAFF.